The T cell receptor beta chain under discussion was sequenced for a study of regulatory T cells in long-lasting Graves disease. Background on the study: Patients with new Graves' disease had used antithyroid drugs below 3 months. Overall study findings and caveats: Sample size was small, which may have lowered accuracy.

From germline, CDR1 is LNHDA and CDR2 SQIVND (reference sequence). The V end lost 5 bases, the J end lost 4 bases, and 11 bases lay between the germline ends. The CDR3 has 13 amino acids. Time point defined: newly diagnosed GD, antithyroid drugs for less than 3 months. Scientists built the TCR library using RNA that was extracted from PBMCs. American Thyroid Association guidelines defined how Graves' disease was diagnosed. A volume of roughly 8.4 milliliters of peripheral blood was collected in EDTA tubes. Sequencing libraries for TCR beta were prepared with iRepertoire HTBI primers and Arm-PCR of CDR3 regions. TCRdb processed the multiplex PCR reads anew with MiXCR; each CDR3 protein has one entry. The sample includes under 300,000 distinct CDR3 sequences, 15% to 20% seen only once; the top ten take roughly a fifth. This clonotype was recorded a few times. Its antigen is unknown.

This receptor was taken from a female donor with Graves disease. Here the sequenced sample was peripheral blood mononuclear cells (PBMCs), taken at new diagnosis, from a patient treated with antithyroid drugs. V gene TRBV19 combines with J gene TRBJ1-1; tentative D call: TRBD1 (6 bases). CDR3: CASSRTGATEAFF. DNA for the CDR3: TGTGCCAGTAGTCGGACGGGGGCCACTGAAGCTTTCTTT.